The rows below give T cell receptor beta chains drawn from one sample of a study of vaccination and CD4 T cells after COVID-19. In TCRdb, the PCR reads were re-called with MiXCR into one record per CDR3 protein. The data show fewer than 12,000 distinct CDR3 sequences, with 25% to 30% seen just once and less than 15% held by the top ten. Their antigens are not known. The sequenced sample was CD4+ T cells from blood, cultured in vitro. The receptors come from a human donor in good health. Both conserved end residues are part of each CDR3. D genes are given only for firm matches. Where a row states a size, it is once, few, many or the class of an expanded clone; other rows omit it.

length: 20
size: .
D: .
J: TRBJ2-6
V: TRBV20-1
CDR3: CSALGRGGAHTFSGANVLTF
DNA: TGCAGTGCCTTAGGACGCGGAGGGGCCCACACTTTCTCTGGGGCCAACGTCCTGACTTTC

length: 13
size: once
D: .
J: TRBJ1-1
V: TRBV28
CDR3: CASSPQDHGGAFF
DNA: TGTGCCAGCAGTCCTCAAGACCACGGCGGAGCTTTCTTT

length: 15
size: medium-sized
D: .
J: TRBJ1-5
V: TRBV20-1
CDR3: CSARDPGAWNQPQHF
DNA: TGCAGTGCTAGAGATCCAGGGGCCTGGAATCAGCCCCAGCATTTT

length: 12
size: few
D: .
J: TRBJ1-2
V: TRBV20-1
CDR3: CSALANNYGYTF
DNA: TGCAGTGCTTTGGCTAATAACTATGGCTACACCTTC

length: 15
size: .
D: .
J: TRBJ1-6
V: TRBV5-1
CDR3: CASSLGWGGDSPLHF
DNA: TGCGCCAGCAGCTTGGGTTGGGGCGGTGATTCACCCCTCCACTTT

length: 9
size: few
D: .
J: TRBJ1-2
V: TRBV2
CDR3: CASESGYTF
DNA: TGTGCCAGCGAGAGTGGCTACACCTTC

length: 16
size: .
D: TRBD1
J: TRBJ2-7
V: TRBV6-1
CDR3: CASRGVPGQPSYEQYF
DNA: TGTGCCAGCAGGGGGGTCCCGGGACAGCCCTCCTACGAGCAGTACTTC

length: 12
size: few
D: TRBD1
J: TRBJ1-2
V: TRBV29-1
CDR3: CSVWTGEGGYTF
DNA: TGCAGCGTTTGGACAGGGGAAGGTGGCTACACCTTC

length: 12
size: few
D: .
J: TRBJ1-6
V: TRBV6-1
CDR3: CASSNPFSPLHF
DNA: TGTGCCAGCTCCAACCCTTTCTCACCCCTCCACTTT

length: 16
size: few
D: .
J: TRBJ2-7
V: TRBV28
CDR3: CASSPPSGGLTYEQYF
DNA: TGTGCCAGCAGCCCCCCGAGTGGCGGACTAACCTACGAGCAGTACTTC

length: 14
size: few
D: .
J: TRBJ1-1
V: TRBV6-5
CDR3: CASSYGTGSTEAFF
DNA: TGTGCCAGCAGTTACGGAACAGGGAGCACTGAAGCTTTCTTT

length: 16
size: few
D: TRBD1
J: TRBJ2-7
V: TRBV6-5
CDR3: CASSYSLGQVTYEQYF
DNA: TGTGCCAGCAGTTACTCATTGGGACAGGTGACCTACGAGCAGTACTTC

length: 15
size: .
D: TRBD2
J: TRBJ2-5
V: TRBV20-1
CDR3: CSALTGTSGRETQYF
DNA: TGCAGTGCTTTGACCGGGACTAGCGGGAGAGAGACCCAGTACTTC

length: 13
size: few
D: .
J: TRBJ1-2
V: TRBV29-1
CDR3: CSVEDAGGGGYTF
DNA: TGCAGCGTTGAAGATGCGGGGGGCGGGGGCTACACCTTC

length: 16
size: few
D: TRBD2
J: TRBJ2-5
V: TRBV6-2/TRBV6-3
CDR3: CASRRPGLAGRETQYF
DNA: TGTGCCAGCAGGCGCCCGGGACTAGCGGGAAGAGAGACCCAGTACTTC

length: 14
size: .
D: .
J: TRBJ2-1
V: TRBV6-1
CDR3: CASRDRDSVNEQFF
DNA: TGTGCCAGCCGGGATCGGGATAGCGTGAATGAGCAGTTCTTC

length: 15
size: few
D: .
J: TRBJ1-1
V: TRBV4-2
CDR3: CASSQDPWVNTEAFF
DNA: TGTGCCAGCAGCCAAGATCCGTGGGTGAACACTGAAGCTTTCTTT

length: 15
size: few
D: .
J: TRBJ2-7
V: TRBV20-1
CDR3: CSASAQQIFSYEQYF
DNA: TGCAGTGCTAGTGCACAACAAATCTTCTCCTACGAGCAGTACTTC

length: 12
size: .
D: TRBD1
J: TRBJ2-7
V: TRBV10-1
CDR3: CASKDRGYEQYF
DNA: TGCGCCAGCAAGGACAGGGGCTACGAGCAGTACTTC

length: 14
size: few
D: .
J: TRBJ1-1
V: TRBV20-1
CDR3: CSALPLRGRTEAFF
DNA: TGCAGTGCTCTGCCTCTTAGAGGGCGGACTGAAGCTTTCTTT

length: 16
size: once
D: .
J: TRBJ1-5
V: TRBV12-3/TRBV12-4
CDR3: CASSVWIQGGNQPQHF
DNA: TGTGCCAGCAGTGTATGGATTCAAGGGGGCAATCAGCCCCAGCATTTT

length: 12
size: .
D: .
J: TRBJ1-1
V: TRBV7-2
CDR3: CAVQAEYTEAFF
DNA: TGTGCCGTCCAGGCAGAGTACACTGAGGCTTTCTTT

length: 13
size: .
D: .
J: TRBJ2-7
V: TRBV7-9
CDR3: CASSLNSGVGQYF
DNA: TGTGCCAGCAGCTTAAATTCGGGGGTCGGGCAGTACTTC

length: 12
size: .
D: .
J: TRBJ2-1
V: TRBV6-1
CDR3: CAARRAVLEQFF
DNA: TGTGCCGCTCGCAGGGCCGTACTTGAGCAGTTCTTC

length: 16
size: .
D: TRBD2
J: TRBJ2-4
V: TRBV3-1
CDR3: CASSQSWEGSKNIQYF
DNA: TGTGCCAGCAGCCAAAGCTGGGAGGGATCTAAAAACATTCAGTACTTC

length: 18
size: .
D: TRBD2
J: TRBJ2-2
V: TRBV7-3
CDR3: CASSPGTSGRASTGELFF
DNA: TGTGCCAGCAGCCCGGGGACTAGCGGGAGGGCGAGCACCGGGGAGCTGTTTTTT

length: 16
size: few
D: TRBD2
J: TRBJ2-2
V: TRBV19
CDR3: CASSIGGGVVTGELFF
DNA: TGTGCCAGTAGTATAGGGGGAGGGGTAGTGACCGGGGAGCTGTTTTTT

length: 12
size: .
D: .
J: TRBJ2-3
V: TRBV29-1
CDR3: CSAKQRTDTQYF
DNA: TGCAGCGCTAAACAGCGGACAGATACGCAGTATTTT

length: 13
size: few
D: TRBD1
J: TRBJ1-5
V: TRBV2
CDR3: CASQDRGYQPQHF
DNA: TGTGCCAGTCAGGACAGGGGCTATCAGCCCCAGCATTTT

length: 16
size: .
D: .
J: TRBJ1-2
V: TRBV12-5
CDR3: CASGCPMVSPNYGYTF
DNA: TGTGCTAGTGGTTGCCCCATGGTTAGTCCTAACTATGGCTACACCTTC

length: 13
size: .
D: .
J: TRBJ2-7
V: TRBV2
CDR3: CASSTNQRGEQYF
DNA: TGTGCCAGCTCCACGAACCAAAGGGGCGAGCAGTACTTC

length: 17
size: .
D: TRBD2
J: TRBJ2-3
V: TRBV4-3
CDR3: CASSQGTSGSPTDTQYF
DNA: TGCGCCAGCAGCCAGGGGACTAGCGGGAGTCCCACAGATACGCAGTATTTT

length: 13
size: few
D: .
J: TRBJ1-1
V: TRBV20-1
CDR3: CSARRGENTEAFF
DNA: TGCAGTGCTAGAAGGGGTGAAAACACTGAAGCTTTCTTT

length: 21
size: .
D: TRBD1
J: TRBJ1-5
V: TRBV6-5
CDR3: CASSYPWDRVRWGGSNQPQHF
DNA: TGTGCCAGCAGTTACCCATGGGACAGGGTAAGGTGGGGGGGTAGCAATCAGCCCCAGCATTTT

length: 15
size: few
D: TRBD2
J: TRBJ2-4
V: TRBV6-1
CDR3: CASSPGLGVKNIQYF
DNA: TGTGCCAGCAGCCCTGGACTAGGGGTTAAAAACATTCAGTACTTC

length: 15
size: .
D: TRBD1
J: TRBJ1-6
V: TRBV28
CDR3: CASSLGDRYNSPLHF
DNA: TGTGCCAGCAGTTTAGGGGACAGATATAATTCACCCCTCCACTTT

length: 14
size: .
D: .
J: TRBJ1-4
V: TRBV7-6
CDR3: CASSFRVDSEKLFF
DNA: TGTGCCAGCAGCTTTAGGGTTGACAGTGAAAAACTGTTTTTT

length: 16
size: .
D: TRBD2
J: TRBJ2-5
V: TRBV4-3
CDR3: CASSHGTSGVLKTQYF
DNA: TGCGCCAGCAGCCACGGGACTAGCGGGGTCTTGAAGACCCAGTACTTC

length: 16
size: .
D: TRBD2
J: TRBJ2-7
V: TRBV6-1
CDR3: CASRGLAGGTSYEQYF
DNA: TGTGCCAGCCGGGGACTAGCGGGAGGAACCTCCTACGAGCAGTACTTC

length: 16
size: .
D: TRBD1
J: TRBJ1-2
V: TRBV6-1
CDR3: CASRSSGGSGFGGYTF
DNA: TGTGCCAGCAGGTCCTCAGGGGGCAGCGGGTTTGGTGGCTACACCTTC

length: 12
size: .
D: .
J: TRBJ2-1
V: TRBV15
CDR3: CATSSDRSEQFF
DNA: TGTGCCACCTCTTCAGATCGGAGTGAGCAGTTCTTC

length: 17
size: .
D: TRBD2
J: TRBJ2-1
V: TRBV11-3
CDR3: CASSVTGGRTSYNEQFF
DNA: TGTGCCAGCAGCGTGACTGGCGGGAGAACGTCCTACAATGAGCAGTTCTTC

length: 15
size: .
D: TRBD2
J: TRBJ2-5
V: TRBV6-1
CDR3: CASSHRGGGQETQYF
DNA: TGTGCCAGCAGCCATCGCGGGGGGGGGCAAGAGACCCAGTACTTC

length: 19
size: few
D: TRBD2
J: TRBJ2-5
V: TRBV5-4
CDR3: CASSLVGGWASGAQETQYF
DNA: TGTGCCAGCAGCTTGGTCGGGGGGTGGGCTAGCGGAGCTCAAGAGACCCAGTACTTC

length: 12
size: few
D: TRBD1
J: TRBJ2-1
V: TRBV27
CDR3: CASSQGVDEQFF
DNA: TGTGCCAGCAGTCAGGGGGTCGATGAGCAGTTCTTC

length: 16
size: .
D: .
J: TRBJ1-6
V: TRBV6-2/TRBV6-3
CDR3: CASSSGQSSYNSPLHF
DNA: TGTGCCAGCAGTTCTGGGCAGAGCTCCTATAATTCACCCCTCCACTTT